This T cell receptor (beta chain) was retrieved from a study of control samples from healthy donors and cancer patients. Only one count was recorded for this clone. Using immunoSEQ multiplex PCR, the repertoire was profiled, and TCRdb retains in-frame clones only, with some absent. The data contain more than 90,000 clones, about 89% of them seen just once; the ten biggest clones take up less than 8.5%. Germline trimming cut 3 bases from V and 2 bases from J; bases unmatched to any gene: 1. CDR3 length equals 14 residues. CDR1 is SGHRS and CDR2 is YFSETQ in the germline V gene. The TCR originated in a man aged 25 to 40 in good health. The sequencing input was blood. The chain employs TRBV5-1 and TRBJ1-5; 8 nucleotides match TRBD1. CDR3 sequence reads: CASSSQGGNQPQHF. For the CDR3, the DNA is TGCGCCAGCAGCTCACAGGGGGGCAATCAGCCCCAGCATTTT.